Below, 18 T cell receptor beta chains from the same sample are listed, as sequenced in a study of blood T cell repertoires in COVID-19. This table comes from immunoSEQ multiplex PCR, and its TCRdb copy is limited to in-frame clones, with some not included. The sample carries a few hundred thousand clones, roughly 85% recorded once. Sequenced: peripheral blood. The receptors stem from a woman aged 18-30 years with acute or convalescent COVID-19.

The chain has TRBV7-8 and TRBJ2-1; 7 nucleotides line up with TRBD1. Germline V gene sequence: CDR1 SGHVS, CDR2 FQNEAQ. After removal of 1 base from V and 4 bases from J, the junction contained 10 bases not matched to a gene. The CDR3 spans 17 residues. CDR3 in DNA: TGTGCCAGCAGCTTAGTCTCGGGACAGCTTCAATACAATGAGCAGTTCTTC. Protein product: CASSLVSGQLQYNEQFF.

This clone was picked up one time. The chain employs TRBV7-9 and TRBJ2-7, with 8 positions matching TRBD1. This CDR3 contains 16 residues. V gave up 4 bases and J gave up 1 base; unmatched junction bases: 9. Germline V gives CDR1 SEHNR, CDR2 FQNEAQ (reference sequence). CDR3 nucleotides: TGTGCCAGCAGCTCCCCCGGGACAGGAGCTTCCTACGAGCAGTACTTC. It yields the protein CASSSPGTGASYEQYF.

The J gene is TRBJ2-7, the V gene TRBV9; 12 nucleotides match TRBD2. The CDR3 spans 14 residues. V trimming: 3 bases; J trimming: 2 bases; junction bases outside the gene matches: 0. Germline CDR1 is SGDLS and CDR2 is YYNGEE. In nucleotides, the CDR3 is TGTGCCAGCAGCGCTAGCGGGAGGGCCTACGAGCAGTACTTC. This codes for CASSASGRAYEQYF. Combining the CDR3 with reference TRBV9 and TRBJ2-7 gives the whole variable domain DSGVTQTPKHLITATGQRVTLRCSPRSGDLSVYWYQQSLDQGLQFLIQYYNGEERAKGNILERFSAQQFPDLHSELNLSSLELGDSALYFCASSASGRAYEQYFGPGTRLTVT.

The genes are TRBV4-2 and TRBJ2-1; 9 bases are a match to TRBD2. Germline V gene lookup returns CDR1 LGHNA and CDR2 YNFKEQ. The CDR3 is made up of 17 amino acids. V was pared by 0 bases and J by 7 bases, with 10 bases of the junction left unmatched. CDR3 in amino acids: CASSQEGSGRIGNEQFF. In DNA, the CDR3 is TGTGCCAGCAGCCAAGAGGGGAGCGGGAGGATCGGTAATGAGCAGTTCTTC.

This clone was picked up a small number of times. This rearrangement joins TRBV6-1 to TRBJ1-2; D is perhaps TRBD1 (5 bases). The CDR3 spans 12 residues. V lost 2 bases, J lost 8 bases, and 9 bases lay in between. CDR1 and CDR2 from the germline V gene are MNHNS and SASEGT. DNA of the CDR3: TGTGCCAGCAGTGAACGGGGGTTCGGCTACACCTTC. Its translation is CASSERGFGYTF.

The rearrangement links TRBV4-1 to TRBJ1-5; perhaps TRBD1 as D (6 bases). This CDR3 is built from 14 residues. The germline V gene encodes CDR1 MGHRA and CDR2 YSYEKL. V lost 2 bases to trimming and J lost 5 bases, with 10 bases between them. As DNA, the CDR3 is TGCGCCAGCAGCCAATGGGACAAATATCAGCCCCAGCATTTT. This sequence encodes CASSQWDKYQPQHF.

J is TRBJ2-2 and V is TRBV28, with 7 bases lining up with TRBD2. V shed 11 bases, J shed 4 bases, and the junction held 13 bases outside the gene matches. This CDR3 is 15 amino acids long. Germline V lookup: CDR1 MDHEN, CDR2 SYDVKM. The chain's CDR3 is CASVRSSGFTGELFF. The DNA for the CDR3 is TGTGCCTCAGTTCGGAGTAGCGGGTTCACCGGGGAGCTGTTTTTT.

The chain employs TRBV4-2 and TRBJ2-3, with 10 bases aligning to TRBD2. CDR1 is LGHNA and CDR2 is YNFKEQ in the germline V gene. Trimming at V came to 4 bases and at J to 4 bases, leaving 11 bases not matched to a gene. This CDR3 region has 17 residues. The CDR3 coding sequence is TGTGCCAGCAGCCCGCAGCGGGAGGGCCTCGGTGCAGATACGCAGTATTTT. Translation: CASSPQREGLGADTQYF.

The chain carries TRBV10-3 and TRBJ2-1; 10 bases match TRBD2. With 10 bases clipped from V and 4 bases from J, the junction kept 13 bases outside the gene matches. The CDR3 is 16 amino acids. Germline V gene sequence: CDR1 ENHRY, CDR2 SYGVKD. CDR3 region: CATRDLAGVGYNEQFF. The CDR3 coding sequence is TGTGCCACAAGGGATCTAGCGGGAGTCGGGTACAATGAGCAGTTCTTC.

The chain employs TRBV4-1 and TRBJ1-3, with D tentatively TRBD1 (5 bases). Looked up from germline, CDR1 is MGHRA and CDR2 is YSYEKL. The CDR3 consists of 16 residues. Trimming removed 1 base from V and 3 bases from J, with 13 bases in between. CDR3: CASSQGFRQSGNTIYF. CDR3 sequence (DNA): TGCGCCAGCAGCCAAGGTTTCCGACAGAGTGGAAACACCATATATTTT.

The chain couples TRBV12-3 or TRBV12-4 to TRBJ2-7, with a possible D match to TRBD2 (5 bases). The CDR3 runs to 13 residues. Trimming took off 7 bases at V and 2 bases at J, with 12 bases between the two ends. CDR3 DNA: TGTGCCAGCACTTTCACCGGGGCCTACGAGCAGTACTTC. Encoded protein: CASTFTGAYEQYF.

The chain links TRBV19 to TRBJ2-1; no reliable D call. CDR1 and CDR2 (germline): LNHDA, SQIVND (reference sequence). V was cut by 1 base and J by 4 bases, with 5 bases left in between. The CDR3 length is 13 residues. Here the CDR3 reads CASSIAVYNEQFF. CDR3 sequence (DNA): TGTGCCAGTAGTATAGCGGTGTACAATGAGCAGTTCTTC.

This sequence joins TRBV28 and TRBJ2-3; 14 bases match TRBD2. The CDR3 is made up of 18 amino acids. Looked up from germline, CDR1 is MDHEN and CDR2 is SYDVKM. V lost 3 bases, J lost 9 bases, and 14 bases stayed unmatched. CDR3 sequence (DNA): TGTGCCAGCAGTTTCCCCCGGGGATCCGGACTAGCGGGAGGCACGCAGTATTTT. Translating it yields CASSFPRGSGLAGGTQYF.

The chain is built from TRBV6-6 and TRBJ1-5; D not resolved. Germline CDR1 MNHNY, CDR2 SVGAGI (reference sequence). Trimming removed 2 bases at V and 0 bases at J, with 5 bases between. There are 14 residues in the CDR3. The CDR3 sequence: CASSYGGSNQPQHF. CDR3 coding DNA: TGTGCCAGCAGTTACGGAGGTAGCAATCAGCCCCAGCATTTT.

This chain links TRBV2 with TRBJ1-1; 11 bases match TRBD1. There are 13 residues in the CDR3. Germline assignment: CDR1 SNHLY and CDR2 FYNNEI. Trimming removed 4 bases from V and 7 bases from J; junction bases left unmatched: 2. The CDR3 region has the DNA TGTGCCAGCAGTGGGACAGGGGGCGGTGAAGCTTTCTTT. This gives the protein CASSGTGGGEAFF.

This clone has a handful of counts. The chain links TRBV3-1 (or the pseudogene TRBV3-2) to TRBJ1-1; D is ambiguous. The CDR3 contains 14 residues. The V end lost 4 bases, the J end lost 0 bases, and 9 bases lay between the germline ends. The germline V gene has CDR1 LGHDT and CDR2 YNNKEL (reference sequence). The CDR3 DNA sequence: TGTGCCAGCAGCCGGGCAGGAATGAACACTGAAGCTTTCTTT. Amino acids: CASSRAGMNTEAFF.

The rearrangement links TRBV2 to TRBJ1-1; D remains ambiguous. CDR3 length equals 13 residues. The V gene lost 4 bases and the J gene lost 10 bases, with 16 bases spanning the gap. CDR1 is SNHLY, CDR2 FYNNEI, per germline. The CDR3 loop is CASSGSEGERAFF. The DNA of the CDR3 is TGTGCCAGCAGTGGGTCGGAGGGAGAACGAGCTTTCTTT.

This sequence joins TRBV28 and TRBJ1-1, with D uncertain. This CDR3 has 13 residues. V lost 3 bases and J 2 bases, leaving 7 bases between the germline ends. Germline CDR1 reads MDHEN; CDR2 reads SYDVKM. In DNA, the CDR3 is TGTGCCAGCAGTTTGGAGCCTAACACTGAAGCTTTCTTT. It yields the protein CASSLEPNTEAFF.